This T cell receptor beta chain appears in the sequencing data of a study of cytomegalovirus exposure and HLA in healthy donors. Study in general: A preliminary data release comprised roughly 80 million unique TCRs obtained from HLA-typed donors. The study's findings and limits: Some TCR beta chains (164 of them) were listed as cytomegalovirus-associated. Among donors in an Asian-associated ancestry cluster, a later analysis reportedly found fewer N-insertions than the approximately 700-donor mean.

Comments on this clone: Its antigen is undetermined.

Both 60 Vbeta primers and 13 Jbeta primers went into the PCR. Libraries were prepared by immunoSEQ multiplex PCR; TCRdb keeps only in-frame clonotypes and omits some of them. This sample has 150,000 to 200,000 clones, with around 79% found just once. The CDR3 consists of 15 residues. The germline V gene encodes CDR1 ENHRY and CDR2 SYGVKD. V was pared by 6 bases and J by 5 bases, with 7 bases of the junction left unmatched. The V gene is TRBV10-3, the J gene TRBJ2-2; 9 positions match TRBD1. This receptor was taken from a male donor in good health and CMV-seropositive. What was sequenced was PBMCs. The CDR3 sequence: CAIRKGQGSTGELFF. CDR3 nucleotide sequence: TGTGCCATCAGGAAAGGACAGGGGAGTACCGGGGAGCTGTTTTTT.